These T cell receptor beta chains were read from a single sample in a study of blood T cell repertoires in COVID-19. Only in-frame clones appear in the TCRdb table, and some are missing; sequencing was by immunoSEQ multiplex PCR. The profile shows approximately 240,000 clones, approximately 84% of them singletons. Material: peripheral blood. The receptors here all came from a man over 45 with acute or convalescent COVID-19. Both conserved end residues are part of each CDR3. A D gene is named only where the DNA matches it firmly. Where a row states a size, it is once, few, many or the class of an expanded clone; other rows omit it.

>TRBV27|13|TRBD1|.|TRBJ1-2
CASSSQGMNGYTF
TGTGCCAGCAGTTCACAGGGGATGAATGGCTACACCTTC
>TRBV12-3/TRBV12-4|13|.|.|TRBJ2-5
CASSFGFLETQYF
TGTGCCAGCAGTTTCGGGTTTCTCGAGACCCAGTACTTC
>TRBV11-2|16|TRBD2|.|TRBJ2-1
CASSPLGGGSYNEQFF
TGTGCCAGCAGCCCACTTGGCGGGGGTTCCTACAATGAGCAGTTCTTC
>TRBV13|14|.|.|TRBJ1-5
CASSLGPRNQPQHF
TGTGCCAGCAGCTTAGGCCCTAGGAATCAGCCCCAGCATTTT
>TRBV19|13|TRBD1|few|TRBJ1-2
CASRFTGDDGYTF
TGTGCCAGTAGGTTCACAGGGGATGATGGCTACACCTTC
>TRBV7-3|13|.|.|TRBJ2-3
CASRSGNTDTQYF
TGTGCCAGCAGGAGCGGCAACACAGATACGCAGTATTTT
>TRBV13|15|TRBD1|.|TRBJ1-2
CASSISGTANYGYTF
TGTGCCAGCAGCATCTCCGGGACAGCTAACTATGGCTACACCTTC
>TRBV5-1|16|TRBD2|few|TRBJ2-7
CASSLAASGSPYEQYF
TGCGCCAGCAGCTTGGCCGCTAGCGGGAGTCCCTACGAGCAGTACTTC
>TRBV28|13|TRBD2|.|TRBJ2-1
CASGTSGRGEQFF
TGTGCCAGCGGAACTAGCGGGAGGGGTGAGCAGTTCTTC
>TRBV6-5|13|.|.|TRBJ2-7
CASSFPGNYEQYF
TGTGCCAGCAGTTTTCCAGGGAACTACGAGCAGTACTTC
>TRBV29-1|14|TRBD2|.|TRBJ2-2
CSGTSGGVAGELFF
TGCAGCGGGACTAGCGGGGGGGTGGCCGGGGAGCTGTTTTTT
>TRBV9|15|.|.|TRBJ1-2
CASSVVSEERYGYTF
TGTGCCAGCAGCGTAGTATCTGAAGAGCGTTATGGCTACACCTTC
>TRBV7-8|15|TRBD2|few|TRBJ2-1
CASSLGAGERYEQFF
TGTGCCAGCAGCTTAGGAGCGGGAGAACGTTATGAGCAGTTCTTC
>TRBV25-1|12|.|.|TRBJ1-3
CAARSSGNTIYF
TGTGCCGCAAGGAGCTCTGGAAACACCATATATTTT
>TRBV4-1|17|.|.|TRBJ2-2
CASSPLGAGLNTGELFF
TGCGCCAGCAGCCCCCTCGGCGCGGGCCTTAACACCGGGGAGCTGTTTTTT
>TRBV27|13|.|.|TRBJ2-2
CASRAGDTGELFF
TGTGCCAGCAGAGCCGGGGACACCGGGGAGCTGTTTTTT
>TRBV9|12|.|.|TRBJ2-7
CASSVGAGEQYF
TGTGCCAGCAGCGTAGGTGCCGGCGAGCAGTACTTC
>TRBV9|15|TRBD2|.|TRBJ2-1
CASSISSGRLNEQFF
TGTGCCAGCAGCATATCTAGCGGGAGATTGAATGAGCAGTTCTTC
>TRBV4-1|16|TRBD1|.|TRBJ2-7
CASSYAAAQGRYEQYF
TGCGCCAGCAGCTATGCCGCTGCACAGGGGAGATACGAGCAGTACTTC
>TRBV11-3|14|.|.|TRBJ2-1
CASSLGLVHNEQFF
TGTGCCAGCAGCTTAGGGCTAGTACACAATGAGCAGTTCTTC
>TRBV14|19|.|.|TRBJ1-5
CASSQDRARRGHSNQPQHF
TGTGCCAGCAGCCAAGATCGAGCCCGGAGAGGTCATAGCAATCAGCCCCAGCATTTT
>TRBV12-3/TRBV12-4|13|.|once|TRBJ1-5
CASSLAGVQPQHF
TGTGCCAGCAGTTTGGCAGGGGTGCAGCCCCAGCATTTT
>TRBV5-1|13|TRBD1|.|TRBJ1-1
CASLGQGGTEAFF
TGCGCCAGCCTTGGACAGGGCGGGACTGAAGCTTTCTTT
>TRBV18|16|.|.|TRBJ2-1
CASSPTGDSSYNEQFF
TGTGCCAGCTCACCAACGGGGGATAGCTCCTACAATGAGCAGTTCTTC
>TRBV24-1|15|TRBD1|.|TRBJ2-7
CATSDPGQGRAEQYF
TGTGCCACCAGTGACCCCGGACAGGGGAGGGCCGAGCAGTACTTC
>TRBV6-1|15|TRBD1|.|TRBJ2-7
CASSDPSPDRVEQYF
TGTGCCAGCAGTGACCCCTCTCCGGACAGGGTCGAGCAGTACTTC
>TRBV6-1|16|TRBD2|.|TRBJ2-7
CASSEARGGSSYEQYF
TGTGCCAGCAGTGAAGCTCGGGGGGGATCTTCCTACGAGCAGTACTTC
>TRBV11-2|19|TRBD2|few|TRBJ2-3
CASSPRTSGGISSTDTQYF
TGTGCCAGCAGCCCACGGACTAGCGGGGGAATCTCTAGCACAGATACGCAGTATTTT
>TRBV10-1|13|.|.|TRBJ1-4
CASSGTTNEKLFF
TGCGCCAGCAGTGGTACAACTAATGAAAAACTGTTTTTT
>TRBV30|16|TRBD1|.|TRBJ1-6
CAWSVMFPGQGAPLHF
TGTGCCTGGAGTGTAATGTTTCCTGGACAGGGAGCACCCCTCCACTTT
>TRBV9|16|TRBD2|.|TRBJ2-7
CASSVRGREGIHEQYF
TGTGCCAGCAGCGTAAGAGGACGGGAGGGCATCCACGAGCAGTACTTC
>TRBV7-9|13|TRBD1|.|TRBJ1-1
CASRWDRTTEAFF
TGTGCCAGCAGATGGGACAGGACCACTGAAGCTTTCTTT
>TRBV27|13|TRBD2|.|TRBJ2-7
CATGSGISYEQYF
TGTGCCACCGGTAGCGGGATCTCCTACGAGCAGTACTTC
>TRBV11-1|15|.|.|TRBJ1-4
CASSPRGDSNEKLFF
TGTGCCAGCAGCCCCCGTGGGGACTCTAATGAAAAACTGTTTTTT
>TRBV6-6|13|.|once|TRBJ1-1
CASSSRQNTEAFF
TGTGCCAGCAGTTCCCGACAGAACACTGAAGCTTTCTTT
>TRBV6-2/TRBV6-3|15|TRBD1|.|TRBJ2-7
CASSFRTGASSEQYF
TGTGCCAGCAGTTTTAGGACAGGGGCTAGTAGCGAGCAGTACTTC
>TRBV12-3/TRBV12-4|12|.|.|TRBJ2-7
CASSLALGGQYF
TGTGCCAGCAGTTTAGCGCTTGGGGGCCAGTACTTC
>TRBV28|19|TRBD2|.|TRBJ2-7
CASSFLRPWAGDLNYEQYF
TGTGCCAGCAGTTTTCTCCGACCTTGGGCGGGAGACCTAAACTACGAGCAGTACTTC
>TRBV14|14|.|.|TRBJ1-2
CASIKSGSDYGYTF
TGTGCCAGCATCAAAAGCGGGTCCGACTATGGCTACACCTTC
>TRBV6-2/TRBV6-3|14|.|.|TRBJ1-2
CASSYSGPFYGYTF
TGTGCCAGCAGTTACTCGGGGCCTTTCTATGGCTACACCTTC
>TRBV27|13|.|.|TRBJ1-5
CASSLGRNQPQHF
TGTGCCAGCAGTTTAGGGAGGAATCAGCCCCAGCATTTT
>TRBV11-3|15|TRBD2|.|TRBJ2-2
CASSSSGSVTGELFF
TGTGCCAGCAGCTCTAGCGGGAGCGTCACCGGGGAGCTGTTTTTT
>TRBV6-6|16|TRBD1|.|TRBJ1-5
CASSYFGTGGGQPQHF
TGTGCCAGCAGTTACTTCGGAACAGGGGGCGGTCAGCCCCAGCATTTT
>TRBV11-2|15|TRBD2|.|TRBJ2-1
CASSLDGTINNEQFF
TGTGCCAGCAGCTTAGACGGGACTATTAACAATGAGCAGTTCTTC
>TRBV6-6|15|.|once|TRBJ1-1
CASSATGDGVTEAFF
TGTGCCAGCAGTGCTACGGGGGATGGGGTGACTGAAGCTTTCTTT
>TRBV6-5|12|.|.|TRBJ1-1
CASYRANTEAFF
TGTGCCAGCTACAGGGCAAACACTGAAGCTTTCTTT
>TRBV10-3|13|.|.|TRBJ1-1
CAIRRGKNTEAFF
TGTGCCATCAGGCGGGGGAAGAACACTGAAGCTTTCTTT
>TRBV7-3|15|.|once|TRBJ1-4
CASSLTGRPNEKLFF
TGTGCCAGCAGCCTAACAGGGAGGCCTAATGAAAAACTGTTTTTT
>TRBV9|13|TRBD1|.|TRBJ1-1
CASSAGQGTEAFF
TGTGCCAGCAGCGCTGGACAGGGAACTGAAGCTTTCTTT
>TRBV5-1|13|TRBD1|few|TRBJ1-2
CASSATGGYGYTF
TGCGCCAGCAGTGCGACAGGGGGCTATGGCTACACCTTC
>TRBV10-2|16|.|.|TRBJ1-5
CASSDRAGVSNQPQHF
TGCGCCAGCAGTGACAGGGCCGGTGTTAGCAATCAGCCCCAGCATTTT
>TRBV4-1|14|.|.|TRBJ2-5
CASSQYSSVETQYF
TGCGCCAGCAGCCAATATTCTTCGGTAGAGACCCAGTACTTC
>TRBV28|14|TRBD1|once|TRBJ1-2
CASSSGQANYGYTF
TGTGCCAGCAGCTCGGGACAGGCTAACTATGGCTACACCTTC
>TRBV5-1|16|TRBD2|.|TRBJ2-1
CASSLTSGRFGNEQFF
TGCGCCAGCAGCTTAACTAGCGGGAGATTTGGTAATGAGCAGTTCTTC
>TRBV3-1/TRBV3-2|14|.|.|TRBJ2-1
CASSQGYSHNEQFF
TGTGCCAGCAGCCAAGGATATAGCCACAATGAGCAGTTCTTC
>TRBV5-1|15|.|once|TRBJ2-7
CASSLARTATYEQYF
TGCGCCAGCAGCTTGGCACGGACAGCAACCTACGAGCAGTACTTC
>TRBV9|16|.|few|TRBJ1-3
CASSVNPVSAGKHIYF
TGTGCCAGCAGCGTAAACCCGGTCTCCGCCGGGAAACACATATATTTT
>TRBV9|14|.|.|TRBJ2-1
CASSPWTLNNEQFF
TGTGCCAGCAGCCCCTGGACTTTAAACAATGAGCAGTTCTTC
>TRBV27|15|TRBD2|.|TRBJ2-3
CASSYGGELTDTQYF
TGTGCCAGCAGTTATGGGGGGGAGCTCACAGATACGCAGTATTTT
>TRBV11-3|13|.|.|TRBJ2-7
CASSLGGSYEQYF
TGTGCCAGCAGCTTAGGAGGGTCCTACGAGCAGTACTTC